These 27 T cell receptor beta chains share one sample of origin, sequenced in a study of cytomegalovirus exposure and HLA in healthy donors. The PCR used 60 Vbeta and 13 Jbeta primers. Produced via immunoSEQ multiplex PCR; TCRdb's table is partial and in-frame only. This table holds some 200,000 clones. The sequenced sample was PBMCs. Receptors were obtained from a girl aged 2 to 9 in good health and CMV-seropositive.

For this clone: The sample holds other DNA sequences that translate to the same CDR3. The rearrangement links TRBV5-4 to TRBJ1-1; TRBD1 matches 7 bases. Trimming took 4 bases from V and 1 from J; bases not matched to a gene: 7. Germline V gene sequence: CDR1 SGHNT, CDR2 YYREEE (reference sequence). The CDR3 extends over 15 amino acids. CDR3 in amino acids: CASSLPRTGNTEAFF. CDR3 nucleotide sequence: TGTGCCAGCAGCCTACCCCGGACAGGGAACACTGAAGCTTTCTTT. The complete variable domain, with remaining parts taken from reference TRBV5-4 and TRBJ1-1, reads ETGVTQSPTHLIKTRGQQVTLRCSSQSGHNTVSWYQQALGQGPQFIFQYYREEENGRGNFPPRFSGLQFPNYSSELNVNALELDDSALYLCASSLPRTGNTEAFFGQGTRLTVV.

The chain has TRBV19 and TRBJ2-1, with D possibly being TRBD2 (5 bases). The CDR3 loop spans 15 amino acids. The V end lost 6 bases, the J end lost 6 bases, and 18 bases lay between the germline ends. Germline values: CDR1 LNHDA, CDR2 SQIVND (reference sequence). CDR3 DNA: TGTGCCAGTAGCCGCGGACTCCTTTCCGGCAATGAGCAGTTCTTC. Translating it yields CASSRGLLSGNEQFF.

The V and J genes are TRBV5-4 and TRBJ2-7, with 8 bases matching TRBD1. The CDR3 has 14 amino acids. Germline-derived CDR1 and CDR2 are SGHNT and YYREEE (reference sequence). V shed 3 bases, J shed 1 base, and the junction held 3 bases outside the gene matches. CDR3 DNA: TGTGCCAGCAGCTACCGGGACAGGTCCTACGAGCAGTACTTC. The encoded protein is CASSYRDRSYEQYF.

The chain employs TRBV7-9 and TRBJ1-5; 7 bases are shared with TRBD1. Germline CDR1 is SEHNR and CDR2 is FQNEAQ (reference sequence). The CDR3 covers 15 residues. J lost 4 bases, V lost 4 bases, and 7 bases had no gene match. This CDR3 is CASSSGDSSNQPQHF. DNA of the CDR3: TGTGCCAGCAGCTCCGGGGACAGCTCTAATCAGCCCCAGCATTTT.

This chain joins TRBV5-1 and TRBJ2-7; 14 bases are shared with TRBD2. Germline trimming cut 3 bases from V and 5 bases from J; bases unmatched to any gene: 13. Germline V CDR1 and CDR2: SGHRS, YFSETQ. The CDR3 is made up of 18 amino acids. Here the CDR3 reads CASSSLISGTSGSHEQYF. In DNA form, the CDR3 reads TGCGCCAGCAGCTCCCTTATATCCGGGACTAGCGGGAGCCACGAGCAGTACTTC. Together with reference TRBV5-1 and TRBJ2-7, the CDR3 gives the full variable domain: KAGVTQTPRYLIKTRGQQVTLSCSPISGHRSVSWYQQTPGQGLQFLFEYFSETQRNKGNFPGRFSGRQFSNSRSEMNVSTLELGDSALYLCASSSLISGTSGSHEQYFGPGTRLTVT.

This sequence joins TRBV27 and TRBJ1-1, with D hard to call. CDR3 size: 14 residues. CDR1 and CDR2 (germline): MNHEY, SMNVEV (reference sequence). The V end lost 6 bases, the J end lost 4 bases, and 15 bases lay between the germline ends. The CDR3 protein is CASRRGDMSTEAFF. CDR3 nucleotide sequence: TGTGCCAGCAGGCGCGGAGATATGAGCACTGAAGCTTTCTTT.

Worth noting for this clone: The sample holds other DNA sequences that translate to the same CDR3. In DNA, the CDR3 is TGTGCCAGCAGTTTATGGGGGGGCAGGGGGAATCAGCCCCAGCATTTT. Its protein product is CASSLWGGRGNQPQHF. The chain combines TRBV28 with TRBJ1-5; 7 nucleotides line up with TRBD1. Germline V gene lookup returns CDR1 MDHEN and CDR2 SYDVKM. V trimming: 0 bases; J trimming: 4 bases; junction bases outside the gene matches: 6. This CDR3 has 16 amino acids.

The chain combines TRBV6-5 with TRBJ2-7; TRBD2 might be the D (5 bases). From germline, CDR1 is MNHEY and CDR2 SVGAGI. This CDR3 contains 15 residues. Trimming removed 0 bases from V and 6 bases from J, with 15 bases in between. CDR3 protein: CASSYSEATRGEQYF. The DNA of the CDR3 is TGTGCCAGCAGTTACTCGGAGGCCACCCGGGGCGAGCAGTACTTC.

The chain combines TRBV29-1 with TRBJ2-5, with 8 positions matching TRBD2. V was pared by 0 bases and J by 5 bases, with 11 bases of the junction left unmatched. Germline V gene sequence: CDR1 SQVTM, CDR2 ANQGSEA. This CDR3 contains 16 residues. The CDR3 loop reads CSVEDLNGRARETQYF. In DNA, the CDR3 is TGCAGCGTTGAAGATTTAAACGGGAGGGCCAGGGAGACCCAGTACTTC.

The chain carries TRBV7-9 and TRBJ1-4; a weak D match, TRBD1 (5 bases). The CDR3 covers 14 residues. CDR1 and CDR2 (germline): SEHNR, FQNEAQ (reference sequence). Trimming pared 6 bases from V and 6 bases from J, leaving 14 bases between. Here the CDR3 DNA reads TGTGCCAGCAGAACCGGGGGGGAACATGAAAAACTGTTTTTT. This translates into CASRTGGEHEKLFF.

V and J are TRBV7-9 and TRBJ1-1; a weak D match, TRBD1 (6 bases). V was cut by 5 bases and J by 0 bases, with 13 bases left in between. The CDR3 is 15 amino acids. Germline CDR1 reads SEHNR; CDR2 reads FQNEAQ (reference sequence). This CDR3 reads CASSQQGHLNTEAFF. The CDR3 nucleotides are TGTGCCAGCAGCCAACAGGGACACCTGAACACTGAAGCTTTCTTT.

This rearrangement joins TRBV9 to TRBJ1-2; TRBD1 matches 10 bases. With 0 bases clipped from V and 3 bases from J, the junction kept 8 bases outside the gene matches. The CDR3 is made up of 17 amino acids. The V gene's germline CDR1 is SGDLS and CDR2 YYNGEE. DNA of the CDR3: TGTGCCAGCAGCGTAGGAGACAGGGGGCCCGCTCACTATGGCTACACCTTC. Its protein is CASSVGDRGPAHYGYTF.

The V call is TRBV6-1, the J call TRBJ1-2, with 7 bases matching TRBD1. Trimming removed 5 bases from V and 3 bases from J; junction bases left unmatched: 6. CDR3 length: 14 residues. Germline V gene lookup returns CDR1 MNHNS and CDR2 SASEGT. The CDR3 spells CASSFYTGDYGYTF. The DNA for the CDR3 is TGTGCCAGCAGTTTCTACACAGGGGACTATGGCTACACCTTC.

J is TRBJ2-5 and V is TRBV28; 10 bases are a match to TRBD2. The CDR3 runs 15 residues. Germline CDR1 reads MDHEN; CDR2 reads SYDVKM. Losses at the gene ends were 4 bases for V and 5 bases for J; bases not matched to a gene: 7. The CDR3 nucleotides are TGTGCCAGCAGTTCGCCAGCGGGAGGGGGGGAGACCCAGTACTTC. Protein sequence: CASSSPAGGGETQYF.

V and J are TRBV2 and TRBJ2-5; perhaps TRBD1 as D (6 bases). CDR1 is SNHLY and CDR2 is FYNNEI in the germline V gene. This CDR3 spans 14 amino acids. Trimming took off 6 bases at V and 0 bases at J, with 11 bases between the two ends. The CDR3, as DNA: TGTGCCAGCAGAGATGGACAGTACCAAGAGACCCAGTACTTC. This translates into CASRDGQYQETQYF.

The chain has TRBV7-3 and TRBJ1-1, with D perhaps TRBD1 (6 bases). V lost 2 bases to trimming and J lost 1 base, with 8 bases between them. CDR1 and CDR2 (germline): SGHTA, FQGTGA. The CDR3 has 14 amino acids. CDR3 DNA sequence: TGTGCCAGCAGCTTAGTAGGGGGGAACACTGAAGCTTTCTTT. The encoded protein is CASSLVGGNTEAFF. The variable domain in full, with the rest retrieved from reference TRBV7-3 and TRBJ1-1, is GAGVSQTPSNKVTEKGKYVELRCDPISGHTALYWYRQSLGQGPEFLIYFQGTGAADDSGLPNDRFFAVRPEGSVSTLKIQRTERGDSAVYLCASSLVGGNTEAFFGQGTRLTVV.

The J gene is TRBJ1-5, the V gene TRBV27; the D is unclear. The germline CDR1 and CDR2 sequences are MNHEY and SMNVEV (reference sequence). The CDR3 loop spans 12 amino acids. The V gene lost 6 bases and the J gene lost 2 bases, with 5 bases spanning the gap. This CDR3 is CASRTGNQPQHF. The DNA of the CDR3 is TGTGCCAGCAGAACTGGCAATCAGCCCCAGCATTTT.

The genes are TRBV28 and TRBJ1-3; 9 positions match TRBD1. From germline, CDR1 is MDHEN and CDR2 SYDVKM. Trimming removed 2 bases from V and 3 bases from J; junction bases left unmatched: 5. The CDR3 spans 16 residues. This CDR3 reads CASSLPTGGFGNTIYF. CDR3 coding DNA: TGTGCCAGCAGTTTACCGACAGGGGGGTTTGGAAACACCATATATTTT.

The rearrangement links TRBV19 to TRBJ2-3, with 10 bases matching TRBD2. J was trimmed by 8 bases and V by 6 bases; bases with no gene match: 14. CDR1 LNHDA and CDR2 SQIVND come from the germline V gene (reference sequence). The CDR3 has 16 amino acids. The CDR3 spells CASRQWASGSPGTQYF. The CDR3 DNA reads TGTGCCAGTAGGCAATGGGCTAGCGGGAGTCCGGGTACGCAGTATTTT.

This chain uses TRBV5-1 with TRBJ2-7; 7 bases map to TRBD1. Germline V gene sequence: CDR1 SGHRS, CDR2 YFSETQ. This CDR3 region has 15 residues. Germline trimming cut 4 bases from V and 2 bases from J; bases unmatched to any gene: 9. In DNA form, the CDR3 reads TGCGCCAGCAGCCCACAACAGGGGCCAGCCTACGAGCAGTACTTC. Protein: CASSPQQGPAYEQYF.

The V call is TRBV7-9, the J call TRBJ2-7, with 9 bases fitting TRBD2. The germline CDR1 and CDR2 sequences are SEHNR and FQNEAQ (reference sequence). With V trimmed by 2 bases and J by 5 bases, 10 bases remained unmatched. The CDR3 is 16 residues long. CDR3 sequence reads: CASSLLNSGSRHEQYF. The CDR3 region has the DNA TGTGCCAGCAGCTTATTAAATAGCGGGAGTCGGCACGAGCAGTACTTC.

This chain connects TRBV19 to TRBJ1-4, with D possibly being TRBD1 (6 bases). Trimming cost V 5 bases and J 9 bases, with 19 bases left between them. The CDR3 is made up of 15 amino acids. CDR1 and CDR2 (germline): LNHDA, SQIVND (reference sequence). The CDR3 nucleotides are TGTGCCAGTAGTGGGCAAGGGGGAGAATGGAAAAAACTGTTTTTT. Its protein product is CASSGQGGEWKKLFF. Complete variable domain (other parts from reference TRBV19 and TRBJ1-4): DGGITQSPKYLFRKEGQNVTLSCEQNLNHDAMYWYRQDPGQGLRLIYYSQIVNDFQKGDIAEGYSVSREKKESFPLTVTSAQKNPTAFYLCASSGQGGEWKKLFFGSGTQLSVL.

This chain joins TRBV28 and TRBJ2-5; 8 nucleotides match TRBD1. CDR1 and CDR2 from the germline V gene are MDHEN and SYDVKM. CDR3 size: 16 residues. The J segment lost 13 bases and the V segment lost 5 bases, leaving 21 bases of the junction unmatched. The DNA for the CDR3 is TGTGCCAGCAGTCCCCCTACGCCCGGGACAGGTTCAAAACCGTACTTC. Its translation is CASSPPTPGTGSKPYF.

The chain uses TRBV6-1 and TRBJ1-2; D gene unclear. V lost 2 bases to trimming and J lost 2 bases, with 12 bases between them. Germline V lookup: CDR1 MNHNS, CDR2 SASEGT. The CDR3 totals 15 residues. The CDR3 sequence: CASSEWASTNYGYTF. CDR3 DNA: TGTGCCAGCAGTGAATGGGCTTCAACGAACTATGGCTACACCTTC.

The chain recombines TRBV10-1 with TRBJ1-1; 8 bases are shared with TRBD1. Trimming at V came to 3 bases and at J to 4 bases, leaving 7 bases not matched to a gene. The CDR3 sequence is 15 residues long. Germline-derived CDR1 and CDR2 are WNHNN and SYGVQD (reference sequence). Here the CDR3 reads CASSDPGQGSTEAFF. The CDR3 coding sequence is TGCGCCAGCAGTGACCCCGGACAGGGAAGCACTGAAGCTTTCTTT.

The chain carries TRBV5-6 and TRBJ2-7; TRBD1 matches 7 bases. Germline V gene lookup returns CDR1 SGHDT and CDR2 YYEEEE. The V and J ends lost 2 bases and 2 bases, in that order; junction bases with no gene match: 4. There are 14 residues in the CDR3. The CDR3, as DNA: TGTGCCAGCAGCTTCGGGACAGTGACCTACGAGCAGTACTTC. The encoded protein is CASSFGTVTYEQYF.

The chain carries TRBV7-9 and TRBJ1-2, with unresolved D. The CDR3 is 17 amino acids. Germline V gives CDR1 SEHNR, CDR2 FQNEAQ (reference sequence). V was pared by 1 base and J by 2 bases, with 17 bases between. The chain's CDR3 is CASSLEATKEKNYGYTF. The CDR3 nucleotides are TGTGCCAGCAGCTTAGAGGCTACCAAGGAGAAAAACTATGGCTACACCTTC.